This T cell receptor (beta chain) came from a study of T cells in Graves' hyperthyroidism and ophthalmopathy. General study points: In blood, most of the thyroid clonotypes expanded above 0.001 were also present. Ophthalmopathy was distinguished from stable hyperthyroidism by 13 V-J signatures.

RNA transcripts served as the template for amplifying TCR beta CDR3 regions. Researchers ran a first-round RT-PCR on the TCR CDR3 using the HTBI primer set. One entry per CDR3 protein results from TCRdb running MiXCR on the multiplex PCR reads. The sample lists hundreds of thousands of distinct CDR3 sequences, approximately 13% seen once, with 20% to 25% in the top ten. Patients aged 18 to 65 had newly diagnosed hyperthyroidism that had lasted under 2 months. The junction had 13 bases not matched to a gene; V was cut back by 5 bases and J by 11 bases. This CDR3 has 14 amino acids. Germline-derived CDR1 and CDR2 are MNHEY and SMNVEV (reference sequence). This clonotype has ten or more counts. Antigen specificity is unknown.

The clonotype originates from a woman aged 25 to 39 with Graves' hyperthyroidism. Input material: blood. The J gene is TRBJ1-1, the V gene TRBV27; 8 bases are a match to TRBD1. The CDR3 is CASSGGQEGLRAFF. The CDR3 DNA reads TGTGCCAGCAGTGGGGGACAGGAAGGACTGAGGGCTTTCTTT.